This TCR beta chain was documented in a study of T cells and copy number aberrations in small-cell lung cancer. Donors had limited-stage small-cell lung cancer, resected between 2008 and 2020. Donors were all either smokers or heavy second-hand smokers. Adjacent normal lung was taken at least 2 cm from tumor. Looked up from germline, CDR1 is SGHRS and CDR2 is YFSETQ. The CDR3 loop spans 17 amino acids. V trimming: 4 bases; J trimming: 5 bases; junction bases outside the gene matches: 13. The study's findings and limits: A small sample size limited this study; results need validation.

The method was immunoSEQ multiplex PCR; TCRdb's version includes in-frame clones alone and lacks a portion of them. The table records more than 9,500 clones, almost 80% of them present only once. This clone was observed a handful of times. Its antigen is undetermined. The chain has TRBV5-1 and TRBJ2-3; 10 bases match TRBD2. Sequencing was carried out using normal tissue next to the tumor. The receptor's source is a man in his 60s with small cell lung cancer. The CDR3 DNA follows: TGCGCCAGCAGCGCTGGTTTGGTAGCGGGAGGAGGAGATACGCAGTATTTT. This encodes CASSAGLVAGGGDTQYF.